This paragraph reports one TCR beta chain. Its target is not known. Germline V gene lookup returns CDR1 LGHNA and CDR2 YSLEER. The CDR3 is made up of 17 amino acids. With 4 bases clipped from V and 6 bases from J, the junction kept 13 bases outside the gene matches. The data belong to a study of cytomegalovirus exposure and HLA in healthy donors. General study points: Within an earlier analysis, most TCR beta V segments proved productive either about 90% or about 30% of the time.

PCR involved 60 Vbeta and 13 Jbeta primers. Profiling relied on immunoSEQ multiplex PCR, and the TCRdb table lists in-frame clones only, not all of them. Of under 200,000 clones in the sample, around 80% are singletons; the top ten hold about 2.1%. J is TRBJ2-1 and V is TRBV4-3; 9 positions match TRBD2. This clonotype was obtained from a woman aged 25 to 39 in good health and CMV-seropositive. What was sequenced was PBMCs. The CDR3 loop is CASSPQGGGRAFNEQFF. The DNA for the CDR3 is TGCGCCAGCAGCCCTCAGGGAGGCGGGAGGGCCTTCAATGAGCAGTTCTTC.